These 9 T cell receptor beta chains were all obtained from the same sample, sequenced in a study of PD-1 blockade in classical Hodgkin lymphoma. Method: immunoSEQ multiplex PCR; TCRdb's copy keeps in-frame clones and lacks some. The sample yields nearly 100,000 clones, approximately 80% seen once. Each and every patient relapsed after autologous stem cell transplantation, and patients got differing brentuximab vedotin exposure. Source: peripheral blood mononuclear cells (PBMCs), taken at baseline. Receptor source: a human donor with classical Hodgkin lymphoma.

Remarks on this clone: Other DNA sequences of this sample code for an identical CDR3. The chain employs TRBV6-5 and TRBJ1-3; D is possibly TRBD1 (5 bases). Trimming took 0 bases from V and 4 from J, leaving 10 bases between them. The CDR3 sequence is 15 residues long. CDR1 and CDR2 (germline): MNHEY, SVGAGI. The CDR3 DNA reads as TGTGCCAGCAGTTACTCGAGGGGCTCGGGAAACACCATATATTTT. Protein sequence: CASSYSRGSGNTIYF.

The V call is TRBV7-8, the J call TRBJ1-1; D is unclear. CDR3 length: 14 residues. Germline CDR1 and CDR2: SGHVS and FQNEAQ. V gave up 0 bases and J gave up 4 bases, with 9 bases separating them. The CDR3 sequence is CASSLARSITEAFF. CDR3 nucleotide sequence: TGTGCCAGCAGCTTAGCGAGGTCAATCACTGAAGCTTTCTTT.

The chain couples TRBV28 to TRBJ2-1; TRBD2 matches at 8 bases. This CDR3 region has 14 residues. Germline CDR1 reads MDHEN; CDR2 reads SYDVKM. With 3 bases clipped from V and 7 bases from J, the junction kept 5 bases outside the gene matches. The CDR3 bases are TGTGCCAGCAGTTTTCTCCTAGCGGGTAATGAGCAGTTCTTC. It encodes CASSFLLAGNEQFF.

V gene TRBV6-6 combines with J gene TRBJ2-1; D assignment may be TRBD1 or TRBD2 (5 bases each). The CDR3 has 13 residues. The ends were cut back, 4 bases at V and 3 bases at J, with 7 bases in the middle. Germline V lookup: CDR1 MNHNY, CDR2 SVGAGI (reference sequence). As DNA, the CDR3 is TGTGCCAGCAGTTGGGACCACTACAATGAGCAGTTCTTC. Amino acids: CASSWDHYNEQFF.

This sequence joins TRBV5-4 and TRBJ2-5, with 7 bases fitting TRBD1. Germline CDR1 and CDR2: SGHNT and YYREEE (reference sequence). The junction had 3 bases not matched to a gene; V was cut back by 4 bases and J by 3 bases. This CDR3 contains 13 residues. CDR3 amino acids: CASSRTGEETQYF. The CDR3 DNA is TGTGCCAGCAGCCGGACAGGAGAAGAGACCCAGTACTTC.

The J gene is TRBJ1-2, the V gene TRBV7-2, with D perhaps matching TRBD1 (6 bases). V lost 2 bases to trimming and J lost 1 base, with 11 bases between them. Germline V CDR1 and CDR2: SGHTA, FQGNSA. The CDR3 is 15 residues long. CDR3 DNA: TGTGCCAGCAGCTTAAGGGGAGGGGGTAACTATGGCTACACCTTC. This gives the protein CASSLRGGGNYGYTF.

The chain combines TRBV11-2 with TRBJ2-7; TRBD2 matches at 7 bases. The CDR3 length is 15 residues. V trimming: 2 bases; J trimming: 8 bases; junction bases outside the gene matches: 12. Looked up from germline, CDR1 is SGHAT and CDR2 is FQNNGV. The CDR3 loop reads CASSLWGRAWVKQYF. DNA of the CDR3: TGTGCCAGCAGCTTATGGGGGAGGGCGTGGGTCAAGCAGTACTTC. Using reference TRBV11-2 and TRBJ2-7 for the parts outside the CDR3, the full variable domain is EAGVAQSPRYKIIEKRQSVAFWCNPISGHATLYWYQQILGQGPKLLIQFQNNGVVDDSQLPKDRFSAERLKGVDSTLKIQPAKLEDSAVYLCASSLWGRAWVKQYFGPGTRLTVT.

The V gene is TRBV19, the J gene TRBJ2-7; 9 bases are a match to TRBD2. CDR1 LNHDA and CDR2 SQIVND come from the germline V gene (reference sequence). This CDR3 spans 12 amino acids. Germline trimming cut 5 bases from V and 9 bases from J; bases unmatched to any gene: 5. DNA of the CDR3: TGTGCCAGTAGTTCGCGGGAGGGAGGGCAGTACTTC. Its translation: CASSSREGGQYF.

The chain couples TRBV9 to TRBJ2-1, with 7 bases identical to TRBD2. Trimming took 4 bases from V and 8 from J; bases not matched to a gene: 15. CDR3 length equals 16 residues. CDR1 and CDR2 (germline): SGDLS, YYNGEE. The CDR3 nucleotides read TGTGCCAGCAGCCCGAGCGGCGGCGGGAGAATCCATGAGCAGTTCTTC. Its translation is CASSPSGGGRIHEQFF.